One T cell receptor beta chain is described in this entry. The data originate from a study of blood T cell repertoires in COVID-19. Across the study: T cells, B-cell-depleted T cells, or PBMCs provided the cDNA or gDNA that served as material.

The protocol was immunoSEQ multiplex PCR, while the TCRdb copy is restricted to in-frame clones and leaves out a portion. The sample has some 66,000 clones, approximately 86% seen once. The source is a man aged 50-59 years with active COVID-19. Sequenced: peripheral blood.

CDR3 DNA: TGTGCCAGCAGTTACACCCCACAGGAGAACACTGAAGCTTTCTTT. It specifies CASSYTPQENTEAFF. V usage is TRBV6-6 and J usage is TRBJ1-1; possible D gene TRBD1, 5 bases. Trimming took 2 bases from V and 1 from J, leaving 11 bases between them. The germline CDR1 and CDR2 sequences are MNHNY and SVGAGI (reference sequence). The CDR3 totals 15 residues.